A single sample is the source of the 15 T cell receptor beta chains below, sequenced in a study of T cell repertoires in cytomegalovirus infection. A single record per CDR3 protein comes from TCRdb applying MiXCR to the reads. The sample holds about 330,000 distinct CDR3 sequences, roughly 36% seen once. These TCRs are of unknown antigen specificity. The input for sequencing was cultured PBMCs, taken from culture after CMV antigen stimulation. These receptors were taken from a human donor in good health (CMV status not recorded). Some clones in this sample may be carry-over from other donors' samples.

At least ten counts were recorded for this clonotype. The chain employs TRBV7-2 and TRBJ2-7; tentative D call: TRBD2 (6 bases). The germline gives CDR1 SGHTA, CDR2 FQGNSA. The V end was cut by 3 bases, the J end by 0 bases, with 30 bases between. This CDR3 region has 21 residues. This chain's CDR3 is CASSFPVAMTSPKIPSYEQYF. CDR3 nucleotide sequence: TGTGCCAGCAGCTTCCCCGTGGCCATGACTAGTCCCAAGATTCCCTCCTACGAGCAGTACTTC.

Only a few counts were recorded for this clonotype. CDR3 nucleotides: TGCGCCAGCGCGATGTCGTCTAGCGGGAACACCGGGGAGCTGTTTTTT. The encoded protein is CASAMSSSGNTGELFF. The chain joins TRBV5-1 to TRBJ2-2, with 7 bases that match TRBD2. V was pared by 7 bases and J by 1 base, with 10 bases of the junction left unmatched. This CDR3 is 16 amino acids long. Per germline, CDR1 SGHRS and CDR2 YFSETQ.

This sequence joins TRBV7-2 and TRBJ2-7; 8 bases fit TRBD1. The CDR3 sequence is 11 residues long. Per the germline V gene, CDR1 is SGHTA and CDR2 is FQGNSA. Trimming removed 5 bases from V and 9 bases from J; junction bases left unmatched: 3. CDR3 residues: CASSQGQGQYF. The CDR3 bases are TGTGCCAGCAGCCAAGGACAGGGGCAGTACTTC.

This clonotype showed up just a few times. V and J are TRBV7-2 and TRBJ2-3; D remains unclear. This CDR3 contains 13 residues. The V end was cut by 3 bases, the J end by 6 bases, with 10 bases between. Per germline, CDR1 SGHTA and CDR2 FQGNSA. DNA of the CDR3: TGTGCCAGCAGCTTCCCCGGGCCCGATACGCAGTATTTT. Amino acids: CASSFPGPDTQYF.

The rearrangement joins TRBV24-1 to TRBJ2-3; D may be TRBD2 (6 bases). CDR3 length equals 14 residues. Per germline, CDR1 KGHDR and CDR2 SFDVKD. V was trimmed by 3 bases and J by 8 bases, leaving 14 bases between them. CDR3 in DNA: TGTGCCACCAGTGATGGGGACGGGCGGGGTACGCAGTATTTT. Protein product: CATSDGDGRGTQYF.

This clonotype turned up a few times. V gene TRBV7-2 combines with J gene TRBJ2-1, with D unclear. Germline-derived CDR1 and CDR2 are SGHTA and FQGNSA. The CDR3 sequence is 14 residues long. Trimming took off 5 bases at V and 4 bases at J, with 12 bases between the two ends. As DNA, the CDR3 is TGTGCCAGCAGCGGCGGTAGTGGTTACAATGAGCAGTTCTTC. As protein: CASSGGSGYNEQFF. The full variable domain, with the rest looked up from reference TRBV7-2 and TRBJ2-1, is GAGVSQSPSNKVTEKGKDVELRCDPISGHTALYWYRQSLGQGLEFLIYFQGNSAPDKSGLPSDRFSAERTGGSVSTLTIQRTQQEDSAVYLCASSGGSGYNEQFFGPGTRLTVL.

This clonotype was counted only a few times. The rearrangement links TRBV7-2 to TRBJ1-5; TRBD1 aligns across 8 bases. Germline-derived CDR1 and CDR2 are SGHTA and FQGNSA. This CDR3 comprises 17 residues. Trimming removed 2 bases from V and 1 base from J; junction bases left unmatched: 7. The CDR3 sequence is CASSLIQGAWSNQPQHF. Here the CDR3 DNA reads TGTGCCAGCAGCTTAATCCAGGGGGCTTGGAGCAATCAGCCCCAGCATTTT.

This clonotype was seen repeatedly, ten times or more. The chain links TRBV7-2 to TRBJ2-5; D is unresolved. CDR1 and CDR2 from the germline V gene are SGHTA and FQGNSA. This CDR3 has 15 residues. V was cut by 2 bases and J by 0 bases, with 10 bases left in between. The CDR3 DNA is TGTGCCAGCAGCTTATCCACAGTGTACCAAGAGACCCAGTACTTC. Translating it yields CASSLSTVYQETQYF.

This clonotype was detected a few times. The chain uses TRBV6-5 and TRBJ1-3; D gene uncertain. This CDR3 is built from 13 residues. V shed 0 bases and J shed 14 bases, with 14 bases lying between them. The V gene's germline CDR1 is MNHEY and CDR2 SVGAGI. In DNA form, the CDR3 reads TGTGCCAGCAGTTACTCGGACCTGAGGACCCTATATTTT. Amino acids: CASSYSDLRTLYF.

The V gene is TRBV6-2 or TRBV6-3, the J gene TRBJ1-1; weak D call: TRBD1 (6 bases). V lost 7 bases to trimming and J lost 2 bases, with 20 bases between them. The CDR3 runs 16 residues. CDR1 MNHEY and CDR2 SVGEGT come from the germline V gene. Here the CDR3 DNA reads TGTGCCAGCAAAGGGGGGGGCTCGACCCAAAACACTGAAGCTTTCTTT. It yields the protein CASKGGGSTQNTEAFF.

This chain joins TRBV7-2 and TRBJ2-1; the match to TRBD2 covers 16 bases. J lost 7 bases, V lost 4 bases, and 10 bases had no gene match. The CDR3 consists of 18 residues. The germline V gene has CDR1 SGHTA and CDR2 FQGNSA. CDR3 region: CASSSPRGTSGRANEQFF. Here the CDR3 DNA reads TGTGCCAGCAGCTCACCCCGAGGGACTAGCGGGAGGGCGAATGAGCAGTTCTTC.

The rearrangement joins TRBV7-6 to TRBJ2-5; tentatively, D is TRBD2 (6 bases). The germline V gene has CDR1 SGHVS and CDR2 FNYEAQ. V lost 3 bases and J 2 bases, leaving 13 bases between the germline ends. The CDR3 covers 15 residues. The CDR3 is CASSFGLAEQETQYF. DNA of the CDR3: TGTGCCAGCAGCTTCGGCTTAGCGGAACAAGAGACCCAGTACTTC.

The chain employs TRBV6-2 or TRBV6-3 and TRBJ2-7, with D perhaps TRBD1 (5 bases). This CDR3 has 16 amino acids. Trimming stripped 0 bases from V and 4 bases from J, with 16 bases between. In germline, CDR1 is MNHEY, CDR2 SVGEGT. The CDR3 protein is CASSYSIGQGRYEQYV. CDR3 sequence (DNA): TGTGCCAGCAGTTACTCGATTGGGCAGGGAAGGTACGAGCAGTACGTC.

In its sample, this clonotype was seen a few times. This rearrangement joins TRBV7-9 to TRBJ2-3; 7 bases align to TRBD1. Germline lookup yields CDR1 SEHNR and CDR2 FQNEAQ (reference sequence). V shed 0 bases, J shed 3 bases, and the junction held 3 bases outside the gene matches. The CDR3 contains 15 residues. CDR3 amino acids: CASSLATGNTDTQYF. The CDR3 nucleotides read TGTGCCAGCAGCTTAGCGACAGGGAATACAGATACGCAGTATTTT.

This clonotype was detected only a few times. DNA for the CDR3: TGTGCCAGCAGCCGGGCAGGGAGGCTGTTTTTT. Translated, it gives CASSRAGRLFF. The rearrangement joins TRBV11-2 to TRBJ2-2; possibly TRBD1 or TRBD2 for D (5 bases each). Germline values: CDR1 SGHAT, CDR2 FQNNGV. V dropped 5 bases and J dropped 13 bases, with 11 bases sitting between them. The CDR3 has 11 amino acids.